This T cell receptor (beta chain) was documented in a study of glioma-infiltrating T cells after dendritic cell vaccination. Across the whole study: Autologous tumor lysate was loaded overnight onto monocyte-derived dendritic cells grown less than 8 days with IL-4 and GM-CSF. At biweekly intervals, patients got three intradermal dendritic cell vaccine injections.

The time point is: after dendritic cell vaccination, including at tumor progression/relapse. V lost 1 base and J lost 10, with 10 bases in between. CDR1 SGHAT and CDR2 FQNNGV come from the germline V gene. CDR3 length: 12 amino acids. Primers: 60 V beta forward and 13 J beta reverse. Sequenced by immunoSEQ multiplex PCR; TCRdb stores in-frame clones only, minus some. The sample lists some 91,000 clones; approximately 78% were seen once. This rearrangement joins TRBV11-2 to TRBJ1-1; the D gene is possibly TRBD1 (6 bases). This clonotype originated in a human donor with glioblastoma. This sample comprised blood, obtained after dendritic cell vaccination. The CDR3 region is CASSLASGVAFF. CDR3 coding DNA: TGTGCCAGCAGCTTAGCTTCAGGGGTAGCTTTCTTT.